These 6 T cell receptor beta chains were sequenced from one sample in a study of T cell repertoires in cytomegalovirus infection. These receptors are not linked to any known antigen. Each CDR3 protein is one row after TCRdb ran MiXCR on the reads. The sample carries 110,000 or so distinct CDR3 sequences, 30% recorded once. This specimen was CD8+ T cells from cultured PBMCs, taken from culture after CMV antigen stimulation. The receptors here all came from a human donor in good health (CMV status not recorded). Some clones in this sample may be carry-over from other donors' samples.

This clonotype was seen once. CDR3 region: CSVESPTEAFF. DNA for the CDR3: TGCAGCGTTGAATCTCCCACTGAAGCTTTCTTT. The gene calls are TRBV29-1 and TRBJ1-1; D is ambiguous. The CDR3 loop spans 11 amino acids. Germline V gene data show CDR1 as SQVTM and CDR2 as ANQGSEA. Trimming removed 2 bases at V and 4 bases at J, with 5 bases between.

The gene calls are TRBV27 and TRBJ1-4; 7 bases line up with TRBD1. Germline loops: CDR1 MNHEY, CDR2 SMNVEV (reference sequence). With V trimmed by 5 bases and J by 4 bases, 7 bases remained unmatched. The CDR3 spans 15 residues. The CDR3 sequence: CASSPGTAINEKLFF. DNA for the CDR3: TGTGCCAGCAGTCCCGGGACAGCCATTAATGAAAAACTGTTTTTT.

This chain joins TRBV7-6 and TRBJ2-2, with a possible D match to TRBD2 (6 bases). The CDR3 is 16 residues long. V lost 1 base, J lost 5 bases, and 14 bases lay in between. Germline V gives CDR1 SGHVS, CDR2 FNYEAQ. CDR3 sequence: CASSLEGGSLTGELFF. CDR3 DNA: TGTGCCAGCAGCTTAGAGGGAGGCTCCTTGACCGGGGAGCTGTTTTTT.

The chain couples TRBV6-5 to TRBJ2-7; D is ambiguous. The CDR3 loop spans 16 amino acids. Germline CDR1 reads MNHEY; CDR2 reads SVGAGI. V lost 4 bases and J 1 base, leaving 17 bases between the germline ends. The CDR3 nucleotides read TGTGCCAGCAGTTTTTCTCCGGGCGGCAGTTCCTACGAGCAGTACTTC. Translation gives CASSFSPGGSSYEQYF.

This chain connects TRBV29-1 to TRBJ1-1, with 9 bases fitting TRBD1. CDR3 size: 16 residues. Looked up from germline, CDR1 is SQVTM and CDR2 is ANQGSEA. The trim removed 7 bases at V and 4 bases at J, leaving 16 bases unmatched. As DNA, the CDR3 is TGCAGCGCTGGTGGACCACAGGGGGCGATCAGCACTGAAGCTTTCTTT. Protein product: CSAGGPQGAISTEAFF. Together with reference TRBV29-1 and TRBJ1-1, the CDR3 gives the full variable domain: SAVISQKPSRDICQRGTSLTIQCQVDSQVTMMFWYRQQPGQSLTLIATANQGSEATYESGFVIDKFPISRPNLTFSTLTVSNMSPEDSSIYLCSAGGPQGAISTEAFFGQGTRLTVV.

This clonotype was found a few times. V is TRBV28 and J is TRBJ1-5; D not resolved. The germline gives CDR1 MDHEN, CDR2 SYDVKM. With 6 bases removed from V and 4 bases from J, the gap between germline ends came to 19 bases. The length of the CDR3 is 16 residues. CDR3 in amino acids: CASRPTPGPRNQPQHF. The CDR3 bases are TGTGCCAGCAGGCCAACCCCAGGACCGAGGAATCAGCCCCAGCATTTT.